Shown below are 5 T cell receptor beta chains from a single sample sequenced in a study of cytomegalovirus exposure and HLA in healthy donors. Use of 60 Vbeta and 13 Jbeta primers characterized the PCR. Here immunoSEQ multiplex PCR was the method, and the copy in TCRdb shows in-frame clones only, minus some. The record lists more than 30,000 clones, of which the ten most abundant hold approximately 8.4%. Material: PBMCs. The receptors here all came from a man aged 35 to 55 in good health and CMV-seropositive.

The chain uses TRBV12-5 and TRBJ2-1; D may be TRBD2 (6 bases). The germline CDR1 and CDR2 sequences are LGHNT and FRNRAP. The CDR3 runs 14 residues. V lost 6 bases, J lost 2 bases, and 11 bases lay in between. In DNA, the CDR3 is TGTGCTAGTGGCCAGACTAGAACCTACAATGAGCAGTTCTTC. Its protein product is CASGQTRTYNEQFF.

The genes are TRBV10-3 and TRBJ2-7, with TRBD1 matching 7 bases. Germline lookup yields CDR1 ENHRY and CDR2 SYGVKD. With V trimmed by 2 bases and J by 0 bases, 4 bases remained unmatched. The CDR3 is made up of 15 amino acids. CDR3 DNA sequence: TGTGCCATCAGTGAGACAGGGGTCAGCTCCTACGAGCAGTACTTC. It codes for CAISETGVSSYEQYF.

This chain connects TRBV18 to TRBJ2-5; D is uncertain. The DNA matches TRBJ2-7 better at its end, which makes the J call doubtful. This CDR3 has 14 amino acids. Germline CDR1 and CDR2: KGHSH and LQKENI. The DNA of the CDR3 is TGTGCCAGCTCACCCGGACGGGCAGACTACGAGCAGTACTTC. This translates into CASSPGRADYEQYF.

V and J are TRBV27 and TRBJ1-1; unclear D gene. The CDR3 is 15 residues long. Per germline, CDR1 MNHEY and CDR2 SMNVEV (reference sequence). Between the trimmed V and J ends, which lost 3 bases and 6 bases, there was a span of 17 bases. The CDR3, as DNA: TGTGCCAGCAGTTTCCAACTCGGAGTTAACGCTGAAGCTTTCTTT. This sequence encodes CASSFQLGVNAEAFF.

This chain joins TRBV7-8 and TRBJ2-2; TRBD2 aligns across 9 bases. The V gene's germline CDR1 is SGHVS and CDR2 FQNEAQ. There are 15 residues in the CDR3. Trimming took 7 bases from V and 8 from J; bases not matched to a gene: 11. The DNA for the CDR3 is TGTGCCAGCAATCCGGGGACTAGCAAATCGGGGGAGCTGTTTTTT. It yields the protein CASNPGTSKSGELFF.